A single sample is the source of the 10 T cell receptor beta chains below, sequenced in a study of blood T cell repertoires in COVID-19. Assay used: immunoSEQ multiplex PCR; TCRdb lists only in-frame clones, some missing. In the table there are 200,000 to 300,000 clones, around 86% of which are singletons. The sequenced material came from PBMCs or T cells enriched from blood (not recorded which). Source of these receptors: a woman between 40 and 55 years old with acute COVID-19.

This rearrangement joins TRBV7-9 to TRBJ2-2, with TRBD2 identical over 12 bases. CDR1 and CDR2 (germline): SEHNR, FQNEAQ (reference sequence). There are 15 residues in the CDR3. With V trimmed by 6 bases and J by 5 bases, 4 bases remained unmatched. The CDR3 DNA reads TGTGCCAGCAGAATGACTAGCGGGAGAACCGGGGAGCTGTTTTTT. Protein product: CASRMTSGRTGELFF.

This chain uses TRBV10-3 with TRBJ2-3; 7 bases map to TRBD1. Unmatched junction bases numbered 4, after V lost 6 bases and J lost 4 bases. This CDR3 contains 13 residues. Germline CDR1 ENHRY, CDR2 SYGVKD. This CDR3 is CAISYDRADTQYF. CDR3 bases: TGTGCCATCAGCTATGACAGGGCAGATACGCAGTATTTT.

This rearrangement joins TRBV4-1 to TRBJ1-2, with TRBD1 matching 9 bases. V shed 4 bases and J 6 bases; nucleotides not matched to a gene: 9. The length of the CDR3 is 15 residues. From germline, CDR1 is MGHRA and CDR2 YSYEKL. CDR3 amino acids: CASSLLGQGDHGYTF. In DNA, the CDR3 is TGCGCCAGCAGCCTACTGGGACAGGGTGATCATGGCTACACCTTC.

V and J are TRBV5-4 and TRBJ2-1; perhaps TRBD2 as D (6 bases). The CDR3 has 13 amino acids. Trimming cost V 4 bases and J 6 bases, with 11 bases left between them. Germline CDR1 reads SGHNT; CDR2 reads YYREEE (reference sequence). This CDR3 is CASSTGLTNEQFF. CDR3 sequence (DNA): TGTGCCAGCAGCACGGGACTGACCAATGAGCAGTTCTTC.

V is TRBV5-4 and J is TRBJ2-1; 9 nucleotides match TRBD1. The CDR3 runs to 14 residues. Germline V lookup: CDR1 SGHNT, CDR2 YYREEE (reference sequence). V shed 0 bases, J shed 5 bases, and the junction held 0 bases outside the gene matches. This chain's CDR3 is CASSLGDRDNEQFF. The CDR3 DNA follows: TGTGCCAGCAGCTTGGGGGACAGGGACAATGAGCAGTTCTTC.

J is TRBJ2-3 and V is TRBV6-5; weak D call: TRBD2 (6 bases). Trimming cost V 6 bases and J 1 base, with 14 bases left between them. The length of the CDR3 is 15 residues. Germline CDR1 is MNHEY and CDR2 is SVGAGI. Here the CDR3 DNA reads TGTGCCAGCAGCGAGCACTGGAGGGGCACAGATACGCAGTATTTT. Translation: CASSEHWRGTDTQYF.

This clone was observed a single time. The CDR3: CASTPDREDNEQFF. The CDR3 DNA sequence: TGTGCCAGCACCCCGGACAGGGAGGACAATGAGCAGTTCTTC. The chain combines TRBV2 with TRBJ2-1; 8 bases align to TRBD1. The germline gives CDR1 SNHLY, CDR2 FYNNEI. The junction had 7 bases not matched to a gene; V was cut back by 7 bases and J by 5 bases. The CDR3 is 14 residues long.

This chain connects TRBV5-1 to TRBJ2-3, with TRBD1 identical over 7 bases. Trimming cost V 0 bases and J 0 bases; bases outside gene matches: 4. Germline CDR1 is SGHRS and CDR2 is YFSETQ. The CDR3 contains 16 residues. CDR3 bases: TGCGCCAGCAGCTTGGTAGGGGGCGCTAGCACAGATACGCAGTATTTT. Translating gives CASSLVGGASTDTQYF.

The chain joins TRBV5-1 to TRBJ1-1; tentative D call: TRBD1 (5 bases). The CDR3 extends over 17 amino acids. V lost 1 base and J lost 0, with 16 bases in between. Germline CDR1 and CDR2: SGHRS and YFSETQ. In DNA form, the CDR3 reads TGCGCCAGCAGCTTGTTGGGGGTCGGGGGTATGAACACTGAAGCTTTCTTT. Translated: CASSLLGVGGMNTEAFF.

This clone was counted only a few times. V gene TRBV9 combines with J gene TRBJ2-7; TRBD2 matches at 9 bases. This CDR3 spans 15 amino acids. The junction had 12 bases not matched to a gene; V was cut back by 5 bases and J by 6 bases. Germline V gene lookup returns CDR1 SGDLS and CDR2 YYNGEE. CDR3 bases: TGTGCCAGCAGGGTTCGTAGCGGGAGCAGGGGCGAGCAGTACTTC. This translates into CASRVRSGSRGEQYF.